The rows below give T cell receptor beta chains drawn from one sample of a study of human T cells and chemical hapten exposure. TCRdb reanalysed the RACE reads using MiXCR and keeps one entry per CDR3 protein. The top ten clones hold under 2.5% of a sample with around 150,000 distinct CDR3 sequences, roughly 25% of them seen once. The sequencing here drew on whole blood, taken in connection with sensitization to the hapten diphenylcyclopropenone (DPC). The receptors shown here come from a woman aged 18-29 years with alopecia areata. Some clones in this sample may be carry-over from other donors' samples. Both conserved end residues are part of each CDR3. D genes are given only for firm matches. Rows may omit the clone size; those that give it use once, few, many or a size class.

TRBD2	TRBV19	TRBJ2-1	many	TGTGCCAGTAAACAGGGTAACTCCTTAGCGGGATACAATGAGCAGTTCTTC	CASKQGNSLAGYNEQFF
TRBD1	TRBV18	TRBJ1-6	few	TGTGCCAGCTCACCAACCGGGACAGGTTATAATTCACCCCTCCACTTT	CASSPTGTGYNSPLHF
.	TRBV7-2	TRBJ2-2	many	TGTGCCAGCAGCCCCGGACCTCGCACCGGGGAGCTGTTTTTT	CASSPGPRTGELFF
.	TRBV2	TRBJ1-1	.	TGTGCCAGCAGTGAATTGAGACGTGGAGCTTTCTTT	CASSELRRGAFF
TRBD1	TRBV5-1	TRBJ2-5	.	TGCGCCAGCAGCTCAACAGGGGAAGAGACCCAGTACTTC	CASSSTGEETQYF
.	TRBV7-6	TRBJ2-5	.	TGTGCCAGCAGCTTATTTGGTTCTGACCAAGAGACCCAGTACTTC	CASSLFGSDQETQYF
TRBD2	TRBV6-5	TRBJ2-7	many	TGTGCCAGCAGGACTAGCGGGGGTCGCTCCTACGAGCAGTACTTC	CASRTSGGRSYEQYF
.	TRBV20-1	TRBJ1-5	.	TGCAGTGCCAGGACGGAATATCAGCCCCAGCATTTT	CSARTEYQPQHF
.	TRBV5-4	TRBJ1-6	.	TGTGCCAGCAGCTTGGCCGTGTCAGGGCCTTCACCCCTCCACTTT	CASSLAVSGPSPLHF
.	TRBV5-1	TRBJ2-1	.	TGCGCCAGCAGCTTGGGACCGGGTAACAATGAGCAGTTCTTC	CASSLGPGNNEQFF
.	TRBV20-1	TRBJ2-1	few	TGCAGTGCTAGATCCGGACACGACTCCTACAATGAGCAGTTCTTC	CSARSGHDSYNEQFF
.	TRBV30	TRBJ1-6	.	TGTGCCTGGAGGACAGGTAGCGGGAACTCACCCCTCCACTTT	CAWRTGSGNSPLHF
.	TRBV6-4	TRBJ2-1	few	TGTGCCAGCAGTGACTCAAGCGTCAATGAGCAGTTCTTC	CASSDSSVNEQFF
.	TRBV29-1	TRBJ2-7	.	TGCAGCGCTATCATCGGGCCCTACGAGCAGTACTTC	CSAIIGPYEQYF
.	TRBV9	TRBJ2-5	.	TGTGCCAGCAGCGTCTTGGGGAAGATTGGGCCAGAGACCCAGTACTTC	CASSVLGKIGPETQYF
.	TRBV12-3/TRBV12-4	TRBJ1-2	many	TGTGCCAGCAGCCGGGGGGGACTTAACTATGGCTACACCTTC	CASSRGGLNYGYTF
TRBD1	TRBV10-3	TRBJ1-4	.	TGTGCCATCAGGGAACAGGGGGCTGGGGAAAAACTGTTTTTT	CAIREQGAGEKLFF
.	TRBV4-3	TRBJ2-1	.	TGCGCCAGCAGCCAGGGCCCGACAGAGAGCTCCTACAATGAGCAGTTCTTC	CASSQGPTESSYNEQFF
.	TRBV20-1	TRBJ2-7	few	TGCAGTGCTAGAGATCGAGTCCGGGACTCAGCCTACGAGCAGTACTTC	CSARDRVRDSAYEQYF
TRBD1	TRBV30	TRBJ1-1	few	TGTGCCTGGACAAAGGGCAGGGGGGCCACTGAAGCTTTCTTT	CAWTKGRGATEAFF
.	TRBV4-2	TRBJ2-2	few	TGTGCCAGCAGCCAAGATCAGGGCGCCGGGGAGCTGTTTTTT	CASSQDQGAGELFF
.	TRBV3-1	TRBJ2-3	.	TGTGCCAGCAGCCAAGATCCGGCAGGTCACAACACAGATACGCAGTATTTT	CASSQDPAGHNTDTQYF
.	TRBV2	TRBJ2-2	.	TGTGCCAGCAGTGAAAGCGACACCGGGGAGCTGTTTTTT	CASSESDTGELFF
.	TRBV29-1	TRBJ2-2	.	TGCAGCGTGGGCGAGGCAACCGGGGAGCTGTTTTTT	CSVGEATGELFF
TRBD2	TRBV10-3	TRBJ2-1	.	TGTGCCATCACCGGGAGGCCCGTCTACAATGAGCAGTTCTTC	CAITGRPVYNEQFF
TRBD1	TRBV27	TRBJ1-1	few	TGTGCCAGCACCCCCTATGGACAGGGGTACATGAACACTGAAGCTTTCTTT	CASTPYGQGYMNTEAFF
.	TRBV6-1	TRBJ1-4	.	TGTGCCAGCAGTGGATGGAGTAATGAAAAACTGTTTTTT	CASSGWSNEKLFF
.	TRBV7-3	TRBJ1-1	.	TGTGCCAGCAGCTTATTTCCAGGGTGGAGTGCTTTCTTT	CASSLFPGWSAFF
.	TRBV7-6	TRBJ1-6	.	TGTGCCAGCAGCCCGAAGGCTAATTCACCCCTCCACTTT	CASSPKANSPLHF
.	TRBV2	TRBJ1-5	.	TGTGCCAGCACCGAGGGTCTGCACAATCAGCCCCAGCATTTT	CASTEGLHNQPQHF
.	TRBV29-1	TRBJ2-3	few	TGCAGCGTCGCCCGGACAGCGATGGGCACAGATACGCAGTATTTT	CSVARTAMGTDTQYF
.	TRBV20-1	TRBJ2-1	few	TGCAGTGCTAGAGATATCAGCAGGGAACATGAGCAGTTCTTC	CSARDISREHEQFF
.	TRBV29-1	TRBJ1-1	.	TGCAGCGTTAGAGGGACCGGCACTGAAGCTTTCTTT	CSVRGTGTEAFF
.	TRBV6-2/TRBV6-3	TRBJ1-1	.	TGTGCCAGCAGTCAGATTGGGGCCCGGCCTGAAGCTTTCTTT	CASSQIGARPEAFF
.	TRBV7-8	TRBJ2-5	few	TGTGCCAGCAGCATCCTTACACCGGAGACCCAGTACTTC	CASSILTPETQYF
.	TRBV7-2	TRBJ1-1	few	TGTGCCAGCAGGAGACAGAAGAACACTGAAGCTTTCTTT	CASRRQKNTEAFF
.	TRBV6-6	TRBJ2-7	.	TGTGCCAGCAGTCATAGCGGTTCCTACGAGCAGTACTTC	CASSHSGSYEQYF
TRBD2	TRBV20-1	TRBJ2-7	many	TGCAGTGCTTGGACTAGCGGGGGGTTCTACGAGCAGTACTTC	CSAWTSGGFYEQYF
.	TRBV10-2	TRBJ2-2	.	TGCGCCAGCGGCCTGGTTGGGGAGCTGTTTTTT	CASGLVGELFF
TRBD1	TRBV9	TRBJ2-2	few	TGTGCCAGCAGCGCCCGGACAGGGTTCACCGGGGAGCTGTTTTTT	CASSARTGFTGELFF
.	TRBV7-2	TRBJ2-7	.	TGTGCCAGCAGCTTAGGTATGGGGGGCCCGTACGAGCAGTACTTC	CASSLGMGGPYEQYF
TRBD1	TRBV5-1	TRBJ2-5	few	TGCGCCAGCAGCCCTCGACAGGGCGGAGAGACCCAGTACTTC	CASSPRQGGETQYF
.	TRBV6-1	TRBJ2-3	.	TGTGCCAGCAAGGGGCAGGGATCGGATACGCAGTATTTT	CASKGQGSDTQYF
TRBD1	TRBV5-5	TRBJ1-2	.	TGTGCCAGCAGGCAACTGACAGGGTCCCCCTATGGCTACACCTTC	CASRQLTGSPYGYTF
.	TRBV12-3/TRBV12-4	TRBJ1-2	.	TGTGCCAGCAGTTTAGACGGAAGGTCAAACTATGGCTACACCTTC	CASSLDGRSNYGYTF
.	TRBV20-1	TRBJ2-7	.	TGCAGTGCAGGGAGCGCCTACGAGCAGTACTTC	CSAGSAYEQYF
.	TRBV5-6	TRBJ1-3	few	TGTGCCAGCAGCGGGGCCCGAGACTTCAGCTCTGGAAACACCATATATTTT	CASSGARDFSSGNTIYF
.	TRBV12-3/TRBV12-4	TRBJ1-2	.	TGTGCCAGCAGTTTATCCCCGGACTATGGCTACACCTTC	CASSLSPDYGYTF
.	TRBV6-2/TRBV6-3	TRBJ2-7	.	TGTGCCAGCACTAGAGCCGGGATCCCCTACGAGCAGTACTTC	CASTRAGIPYEQYF
.	TRBV10-3	TRBJ2-1	.	TGTGCCATCGGGCTTAGCTCCTACAATGAGCAGTTCTTC	CAIGLSSYNEQFF
TRBD1	TRBV5-1	TRBJ2-5	.	TGCGCCAGCAGCTTGGCGGGGACAGCGACCCAGTACTTC	CASSLAGTATQYF
TRBD1	TRBV2	TRBJ1-1	.	TGTGCCAGCAGTGCCAGGGGGTTCACTGAAGCTTTCTTT	CASSARGFTEAFF
.	TRBV6-1	TRBJ1-4	.	TGTGCCAGCAGTGCGGGGTTTTTGGAAAAACTGTTTTTT	CASSAGFLEKLFF
TRBD1	TRBV25-1	TRBJ1-1	few	TGTGCCAGCAGCGTCGGACAGGTTGAAGCTTTCTTT	CASSVGQVEAFF
.	TRBV7-2	TRBJ2-5	few	TGTGCCAGCAGCTTACGGGCACAAGAGACCCAGTACTTC	CASSLRAQETQYF
TRBD1	TRBV6-2/TRBV6-3	TRBJ1-5	few	TGTGCCAGCAACGACCAGGGGGCTGGTGACAATCAGCCCCAGCATTTT	CASNDQGAGDNQPQHF
.	TRBV25-1	TRBJ1-1	.	TGTGCCAGCAGTTCGAAGACTGAAGCTTTCTTT	CASSSKTEAFF
TRBD1	TRBV7-9	TRBJ1-4	.	TGTGCCAGCAGCCGCGACAGGGGTGAAAAACTGTTTTTT	CASSRDRGEKLFF
TRBD2	TRBV20-1	TRBJ2-7	few	TGCAGTGCTAGAGTGGGGACTAGCGGGGGCCTAACCTACGAGCAGTACTTC	CSARVGTSGGLTYEQYF